This T cell receptor (beta chain) was captured in a study of graft-versus-host responses after intestinal transplantation. The wider study: All recipients were transplanted with multivisceral, liver-intestinal, or isolated intestinal grafts. Each patient got anti-thymocyte globulin induction, then tacrolimus and steroids for three to four years. General study results and limits: With peak circulating GvH clone levels came an association with early post-transplant HvG declines.

The germline gives CDR1 KGHSH, CDR2 LQKENI. The V end was cut by 5 bases, the J end by 5 bases, with 27 bases between. This CDR3 has 18 amino acids. With regard to this clone: Antigen unknown.

Measured with immunoSEQ multiplex PCR; TCRdb has only the in-frame clones, and not every one. The sample has about 20,000 clones, roughly 86% seen once. The TCR comes from a human patient who received an intestinal transplant, so some T cells may come from the graft donor. The V and J genes are TRBV18 and TRBJ2-5; a possible D gene is TRBD2 (5 bases). The material was bone marrow, obtained roughly 19 weeks after transplant. The CDR3 loop is CASSTMTTREGLWETQYF. The CDR3 DNA reads TGTGCCAGCTCAACAATGACTACGCGCGAGGGATTATGGGAGACCCAGTACTTC.